The 27 T cell receptor beta chains given below trace back to one sample, sequenced in a study of T-cell reconstitution after alpha-beta-depleted transplantation in children. Unique molecular identifiers featured in how the TCRbeta library was prepared. TCRdb ran MiXCR on the PCR reads and lists one entry per CDR3 protein. The table lists approximately 230,000 distinct CDR3 sequences, about 25% of them singletons. Sequenced material: PBMCs, taken before TCRalphabeta/CD19-depleted stem cell transplant. The receptors here all came from a girl aged 2 to 9 with Fanconi anemia, due to receive a stem cell transplant.

This clonotype showed up just a few times. The V gene is TRBV5-1, the J gene TRBJ2-7, with TRBD1 matching 7 bases. CDR1 and CDR2 from the germline V gene are SGHRS and YFSETQ. V shed 3 bases and J 4 bases; nucleotides not matched to a gene: 10. CDR3 length: 15 residues. The CDR3 is CASSSTPGQMYEQYF. The CDR3 nucleotides are TGCGCCAGCAGCTCAACCCCGGGACAGATGTACGAGCAGTACTTC.

This clonotype was detected many times. V usage is TRBV20-1 and J usage is TRBJ1-6; D is perhaps TRBD1 (6 bases). Germline V gene lookup returns CDR1 DFQATT and CDR2 SNEGSKA (reference sequence). This CDR3 spans 13 amino acids. Trimming shortened V by 3 bases and J by 11 bases, and 14 bases separated the two germline ends. The CDR3 DNA follows: TGCAGTGCTAGTGCAGGGGCGAGGACACCCCTCCACTTT. This sequence encodes CSASAGARTPLHF.

In this sample, this clonotype turned up once. The chain couples TRBV12-3 or TRBV12-4 to TRBJ2-1; D may be TRBD1 or TRBD2 (5 bases each). The CDR3 is 16 residues long. Trimming pared 6 bases from V and 4 bases from J, leaving 19 bases between. Here the CDR3 reads CASSIPTGASYNEQFF. The CDR3 coding sequence is TGTGCCAGCAGCATACCAACCGGGGCCTCTTACAATGAGCAGTTCTTC.

This clonotype was detected ten times or more. This chain uses TRBV20-1 with TRBJ2-7, with 7 bases matching TRBD1. After removal of 5 bases from V and 2 bases from J, the junction contained 9 bases not matched to a gene. This CDR3 spans 14 amino acids. Germline V gene lookup returns CDR1 DFQATT and CDR2 SNEGSKA (reference sequence). The CDR3 spells CSAPPAGGTYEQYF. CDR3 sequence (DNA): TGCAGTGCTCCCCCCGCAGGGGGTACCTACGAGCAGTACTTC.

This clonotype was counted many times. The chain joins TRBV6-1 to TRBJ1-5, with D possibly TRBD1 on 5 matching bases. CDR1 and CDR2 (germline): MNHNS, SASEGT. With 2 bases removed from V and 6 bases from J, the gap between germline ends came to 11 bases. CDR3 length: 14 amino acids. The CDR3 region is CASSEQTGPQPQHF. The CDR3 DNA reads as TGTGCCAGCAGTGAACAAACAGGCCCTCAGCCCCAGCATTTT.

V usage is TRBV5-1 and J usage is TRBJ2-5; 9 nucleotides agree with TRBD2. Looked up from germline, CDR1 is SGHRS and CDR2 is YFSETQ. CDR3 length: 17 amino acids. V lost 1 base and J lost 5; bases outside the gene matches: 12. The CDR3 region has the DNA TGCGCCAGCAGCTTGATTGAGGCGGGAGGGCCCGAGGAGACCCAGTACTTC. This sequence encodes CASSLIEAGGPEETQYF.

The rearrangement uses TRBV4-2 and TRBJ2-5, with D possibly TRBD2 on 5 matching bases. Trimming took 1 base from V and 0 from J, leaving 12 bases between them. The length of the CDR3 is 16 residues. Germline V gene sequence: CDR1 LGHNA, CDR2 YNFKEQ. The CDR3 DNA is TGTGCCAGCAGCCAAGCGGTAAAGCGGAACCAAGAGACCCAGTACTTC. It yields the protein CASSQAVKRNQETQYF.

This clonotype was seen repeatedly, ten times or more. The chain employs TRBV29-1 and TRBJ2-7; TRBD2 matches 12 bases. V dropped 4 bases and J dropped 3; count of bases not matched to a gene: 10. The germline CDR1 and CDR2 sequences are SQVTM and ANQGSEA. The CDR3 runs 16 residues. The CDR3 DNA is TGCAGCGTTGTAGTCCGACTAGCGGGAGCCCACTACGAGCAGTACTTC. Translated: CSVVVRLAGAHYEQYF.

In its sample, this clonotype was seen many times. The chain is built from TRBV4-2 and TRBJ2-2; possibly TRBD2 for D (6 bases). This CDR3 has 17 residues. Trimming removed 1 base from V and 5 bases from J, with 17 bases in between. CDR1 is LGHNA, CDR2 YNFKEQ, per germline. The CDR3 loop reads CASSQVSGGKRTGELFF. DNA of the CDR3: TGTGCCAGCAGCCAAGTCTCTGGCGGGAAAAGGACCGGGGAGCTGTTTTTT.

This clonotype was found a few times. V gene TRBV7-3 combines with J gene TRBJ2-3; D might be TRBD2 (5 bases). The V end was cut by 5 bases, the J end by 2 bases, with 14 bases between. The germline V gene encodes CDR1 SGHTA and CDR2 FQGTGA. This CDR3 has 15 residues. This CDR3 reads CASSTQPGSTDTQYF. CDR3 DNA: TGTGCCAGCAGCACGCAACCGGGGTCCACAGATACGCAGTATTTT.

The J gene is TRBJ2-7, the V gene TRBV10-1; perhaps TRBD1 as D (5 bases). The V end lost 3 bases, the J end lost 6 bases, and 18 bases lay between the germline ends. This CDR3 region has 15 residues. Germline CDR1 reads WNHNN; CDR2 reads SYGVQD (reference sequence). The CDR3 DNA sequence: TGCGCCAGCAGTGATTCCCAGGGCATATGGTCCGAGCAGTACTTC. It yields the protein CASSDSQGIWSEQYF.

The V and J genes are TRBV10-3 and TRBJ2-3; the match to TRBD2 covers 13 bases. This CDR3 has 17 amino acids. V shed 4 bases and J 4 bases; nucleotides not matched to a gene: 8. CDR1 and CDR2 from the germline V gene are ENHRY and SYGVKD. DNA for the CDR3: TGTGCCATCAGTGCGCTGACTAGCGGGGGGTTGGCAGATACGCAGTATTTT. Protein sequence: CAISALTSGGLADTQYF.

The chain couples TRBV29-1 to TRBJ2-7; 8 nucleotides line up with TRBD1. CDR3 size: 13 residues. The V and J ends lost 4 bases and 5 bases, in that order; junction bases with no gene match: 7. Germline values: CDR1 SQVTM, CDR2 ANQGSEA. The CDR3 DNA follows: TGCAGCGTTGGCGGGACAGGTAACCACGAGCAGTACTTC. Its translation is CSVGGTGNHEQYF.

The chain combines TRBV9 with TRBJ1-1; D not resolved. The V and J ends lost 0 bases and 4 bases respectively, with 19 bases between them. The CDR3 has 17 residues. CDR1 is SGDLS, CDR2 YYNGEE, per germline. The CDR3 region has the DNA TGTGCCAGCAGCGTAGGAGACGCAGGAAAGATTATCACTGAAGCTTTCTTT. It is translated as CASSVGDAGKIITEAFF.

About this clonotype itself: The junction differs from germline at one of its ends, possibly a read error. This chain joins TRBV3-1 and TRBJ1-1, with 9 bases that match TRBD1. The germline V gene encodes CDR1 LGHDT and CDR2 YNNKEL (reference sequence). The CDR3 is 14 residues long. In DNA form, the CDR3 reads TGTGCCACCAGCCAGGACAGGGGTAGGACTGAAGCTTTCTTT. Encoded protein: CATSQDRGRTEAFF. The variable domain in full, with the rest retrieved from reference TRBV3-1 and TRBJ1-1, is DTAVSQTPKYLVTQMGNDKSIKCEQNLGHDTMYWYKQDSKKFLKIMFSYNNKELIINETVPNRFSPKSPDKAHLNLHINSLELGDSAVYFCATSQDRGRTEAFFGQGTRLTVV.

This clonotype has only a few counts. V gene TRBV27 combines with J gene TRBJ2-7, with 7 positions matching TRBD2. Germline loops: CDR1 MNHEY, CDR2 SMNVEV (reference sequence). V lost 8 bases to trimming and J lost 6 bases; unmatched junction nucleotides: 7. The CDR3 spans 12 residues. CDR3 DNA sequence: TGTGCCAGCGGGGGGGGTCTCCTCGAGCAGTACTTC. Translated, it gives CASGGGLLEQYF.

This clonotype was counted ten times or more. The CDR3 bases are TGTGCCAGCAGCAGGGATTTAGGGTCTGGGGCCAACGTCCTGACTTTC. Its translation: CASSRDLGSGANVLTF. The chain links TRBV6-1 to TRBJ2-6; D is perhaps TRBD1 (5 bases). Trimming removed 6 bases at V and 1 base at J, with 13 bases between. Germline-derived CDR1 and CDR2 are MNHNS and SASEGT. This CDR3 has 16 amino acids.

This clonotype came up a few times. The chain recombines TRBV7-8 with TRBJ2-6; D unclear. The CDR3 runs 16 residues. Trimming cost V 8 bases and J 0 bases, with 14 bases left between them. CDR1 and CDR2 from the germline V gene are SGHVS and FQNEAQ. CDR3 nucleotide sequence: TGTGCCAGCGAGGACGGCCTAAGCTCTGGGGCCAACGTCCTGACTTTC. It is translated as CASEDGLSSGANVLTF.

This clonotype was observed many times. V gene TRBV7-2 combines with J gene TRBJ2-2, with D unresolved. The CDR3 sequence is 14 residues long. Trimming left V 1 base short and J 4 bases short, with 7 bases between. Looked up from germline, CDR1 is SGHTA and CDR2 is FQGNSA. In DNA form, the CDR3 reads TGTGCCAGCAGCTTAGTGTCGGGCACCGGGGAGCTGTTTTTT. Translation gives CASSLVSGTGELFF.

This clonotype appeared a few times. The genes are TRBV7-6 and TRBJ2-3; D is undetermined. Trimming pared 4 bases from V and 2 bases from J, leaving 13 bases between. Looked up from germline, CDR1 is SGHVS and CDR2 is FNYEAQ. This CDR3 is built from 15 residues. CDR3 bases: TGTGCCAGCAGCTCCACCGGTGCCTTCACAGATACGCAGTATTTT. Encoded protein: CASSSTGAFTDTQYF.

For this clonotype: This sequence may be a read error, since a much larger clone differs from it by one base. The chain combines TRBV20-1 with TRBJ2-7; TRBD2 matches 10 bases. Trimming cost V 5 bases and J 3 bases; bases outside gene matches: 1. CDR1 is DFQATT and CDR2 is SNEGSKA in the germline V gene (reference sequence). This CDR3 comprises 12 residues. CDR3 coding DNA: TGCAGTGCTTTAGCGGGGGGCTACGAGCAGTACTTC. Protein: CSALAGGYEQYF.

This clonotype was counted at least ten times. This chain links TRBV25-1 with TRBJ2-3; the D gene is possibly TRBD1 (6 bases). V was pared by 5 bases and J by 4 bases, with 16 bases between. CDR1 MGHDK and CDR2 SYGVNS come from the germline V gene. This CDR3 is built from 15 residues. CDR3 bases: TGTGCCAGCAGTCGCGGTAGGGGGTCGGCAGATACGCAGTATTTT. This encodes CASSRGRGSADTQYF.

The gene calls are TRBV29-1 and TRBJ2-5; tentative D call: TRBD2 (6 bases). Trimming left V 7 bases short and J 3 bases short, with 24 bases between. The CDR3 loop spans 16 amino acids. The germline gives CDR1 SQVTM, CDR2 ANQGSEA. CDR3 bases: TGCAGCGCTCGAACCCACAGGACTATCTCAGAAGAGACCCAGTACTTC. Its protein is CSARTHRTISEETQYF.

The chain links TRBV7-2 to TRBJ2-1; D is uncertain. The germline V and J ends were trimmed by 1 base and 10 bases, with 11 bases remaining between them. There are 13 residues in the CDR3. CDR1 and CDR2 (germline): SGHTA, FQGNSA. The DNA for the CDR3 is TGTGCCAGCAGCTTAGTTAGGTTATCGGAGCAGTTCTTC. This sequence encodes CASSLVRLSEQFF.

The CDR3 protein is CASRPGPNTGELFF. For the CDR3, the DNA is TGTGCCAGCAGACCGGGACCGAACACCGGGGAGCTGTTTTTT. The chain links TRBV28 to TRBJ2-2; D may correspond to TRBD1 or TRBD2 (5 bases each). Germline V gene data show CDR1 as MDHEN and CDR2 as SYDVKM. The V gene lost 6 bases and the J gene lost 0 bases, with 8 bases spanning the gap. This CDR3 is built from 14 residues.

About this clonotype: The conserved final phenylalanine or tryptophan is absent from the CDR3, which likely points to a read error. The gene calls are TRBV29-1 and TRBJ1-2, with D possibly matching TRBD1 (6 bases). CDR1 is SQVTM and CDR2 is ANQGSEA in the germline V gene. V lost 2 bases and J 7 bases, leaving 11 bases between the germline ends. The CDR3 is 12 amino acids. CDR3 sequence: CSVEPGGAGYTS. For the CDR3, the DNA is TGCAGCGTTGAACCGGGGGGGGCTGGCTACACCTCC.

The chain carries TRBV29-1 and TRBJ2-7; D may be TRBD1 (5 bases). Germline V gene sequence: CDR1 SQVTM, CDR2 ANQGSEA. The CDR3 has 11 amino acids. Trimming shortened V by 6 bases and J by 7 bases, and 13 bases separated the two germline ends. The CDR3 here is CSVQTNREQYF. The CDR3 DNA follows: TGCAGCGTACAGACAAACAGGGAGCAGTACTTC.